Shown below are 7 T cell receptor beta chains from a single sample sequenced in a study of control samples from healthy donors and cancer patients. Measured with immunoSEQ multiplex PCR; TCRdb has only the in-frame clones, and not every one. In the table there are 95,000 to 150,000 clones, roughly 92% of which are singletons. Input material: blood. All receptors come from a woman aged 18-30 years in good health.

The genes are TRBV7-2 and TRBJ2-5; no firm D call. Trimming removed 5 bases from V and 2 bases from J, with 12 bases in between. CDR1 SGHTA and CDR2 FQGNSA come from the germline V gene. This CDR3 region has 14 residues. The CDR3 reads CASSLQIGQETQYF. CDR3 in DNA: TGTGCCAGCAGCCTCCAAATTGGTCAAGAGACCCAGTACTTC. Combining the CDR3 with reference TRBV7-2 and TRBJ2-5 gives the whole variable domain GAGVSQSPSNKVTEKGKDVELRCDPISGHTALYWYRQSLGQGLEFLIYFQGNSAPDKSGLPSDRFSAERTGGSVSTLTIQRTQQEDSAVYLCASSLQIGQETQYFGPGTRLLVL.

The V call is TRBV21-1, the J call TRBJ1-2. TRBV21-1 is described as a pseudogene. The CDR3 runs to 16 residues. The CDR3 DNA follows: TGTGCCAGCAGCAAAGGGGGGTTGGGCCAGTTCTATGGCTACACCTTC. This translates into CASSKGGLGQFYGYTF.

J is TRBJ1-2 and V is TRBV28, with 12 bases lining up with TRBD1. V trimming: 8 bases; J trimming: 8 bases; junction bases outside the gene matches: 9. Per germline, CDR1 MDHEN and CDR2 SYDVKM. This CDR3 has 14 amino acids. This chain's CDR3 is CASLGTGGAKGYTF. The CDR3 DNA is TGTGCCAGCTTAGGGACAGGGGGCGCAAAGGGCTACACCTTC.

V and J are TRBV30 and TRBJ1-1; D remains unclear. V was cut by 5 bases and J by 1 base, with 8 bases left in between. This CDR3 is 12 amino acids long. Per germline, CDR1 GTSNPN and CDR2 SVGIG (reference sequence). The CDR3 DNA sequence: TGTGCCTGGGGCACGGGGAACACTGAAGCTTTCTTT. This codes for CAWGTGNTEAFF. Full variable domain (remainder filled in from reference TRBV30 and TRBJ1-1): SQTIHQWPATLVQPVGSPLSLECTVEGTSNPNLYWYRQAAGRGLQLLFYSVGIGQISSEVPQNLSASRPQDRQFILSSKKLLLSDSGFYLCAWGTGNTEAFFGQGTRLTVV.

V is TRBV28 and J is TRBJ1-4; D remains ambiguous. CDR1 is MDHEN, CDR2 SYDVKM, per germline. CDR3 size: 11 residues. V lost 5 bases, J lost 4 bases, and 2 bases lay in between. CDR3 nucleotide sequence: TGTGCCAGCAGTCATAATGAAAAACTGTTTTTT. Protein sequence: CASSHNEKLFF.

The chain uses TRBV13 and TRBJ2-3; TRBD2 matches 14 bases. V gave up 4 bases and J gave up 6 bases; unmatched junction bases: 6. CDR1 and CDR2 (germline): PRHDT, FYEKMQ (reference sequence). The CDR3 has 16 amino acids. The CDR3 DNA sequence: TGTGCCAGCAGCTCAGGGACTAGCGGGAGCTGGGATACGCAGTATTTT. Amino acids: CASSSGTSGSWDTQYF.

This clone was counted between two and nine times. This chain uses TRBV6-1 with TRBJ1-6; D may be TRBD1 (5 bases). V shed 1 base and J shed 7 bases, with 14 bases lying between them. CDR3 length equals 16 residues. The germline V gene has CDR1 MNHNS and CDR2 SASEGT. CDR3 in DNA: TGTGCCAGCAGTGAAGGATGGGCAGGGTACAATTCACCCCTCCACTTT. This sequence encodes CASSEGWAGYNSPLHF.